Listed here are 6 T cell receptor beta chains from one sample, sequenced in a study of shared clonotypes between healthy human individuals. TCRdb's table, derived via immunoSEQ multiplex PCR, lists solely in-frame clones and lacks some. The sample comprises fewer than 2.5 million clones, roughly 93% of which are singletons, and about 0.39% rests with the top ten. The specimen sequenced was naive CD4+ T cells from PBMCs. Subset defined: CD45RA+ positively selected. These TCRs come from a man between 18 and 35 years old in good health. Some clones in this sample may be carry-over from other donors' samples.

The gene calls are TRBV5-1 and TRBJ2-5; TRBD1 agrees at 8 bases. TRBJ2-7 explains the end of the DNA better; the J call may be wrong. The germline gives CDR1 SGHRS, CDR2 YFSETQ. The CDR3 contains 14 residues. CDR3 sequence: CASRLGQGWDEQYF. As DNA, the CDR3 is TGCGCCAGCAGACTAGGACAGGGATGGGACGAGCAGTACTTC.

The V gene is TRBV7-6, the J gene TRBJ2-1; unclear D gene. V shed 8 bases and J shed 1 base, with 9 bases lying between them. This CDR3 is built from 13 residues. The germline CDR1 and CDR2 sequences are SGHVS and FNYEAQ. CDR3 sequence reads: CASGTDSYNEQFF. The CDR3 DNA sequence: TGTGCCAGCGGTACCGATTCCTACAATGAGCAGTTCTTC.

The sample holds one count of this clone. The rearrangement uses TRBV5-1 and TRBJ2-3; D is unresolved. Trimming removed 0 bases from V and 2 bases from J, with 10 bases in between. Germline CDR1 and CDR2: SGHRS and YFSETQ. The CDR3 contains 15 residues. The CDR3 sequence is CASSLGPLYTDTQYF. The CDR3 DNA reads as TGCGCCAGCAGCTTGGGGCCGCTGTACACAGATACGCAGTATTTT.

The chain recombines TRBV27 with TRBJ2-3; no clear D gene. Trimming cost V 1 base and J 0 bases, with 11 bases left between them. This CDR3 region has 16 residues. Germline CDR1 is MNHEY and CDR2 is SMNVEV (reference sequence). The CDR3 DNA sequence: TGTGCCAGCAGTTTATTTGGGCAGCTTAGCACAGATACGCAGTATTTT. Translated, it gives CASSLFGQLSTDTQYF.

V gene TRBV6-1 combines with J gene TRBJ2-7; D tentatively reads TRBD1 or TRBD2 (7 bases each). Deletions cut 2 bases from V and 4 bases from J, with 15 bases between. Germline CDR1 is MNHNS and CDR2 is SASEGT. The CDR3 consists of 15 residues. The chain's CDR3 is CASSEMLRGGYEQYF. The CDR3 region has the DNA TGTGCCAGCAGTGAAATGCTCAGGGGGGGATACGAGCAGTACTTC.

This sequence joins TRBV5-1 and TRBJ2-7, with unresolved D. The length of the CDR3 is 15 residues. Per the germline V gene, CDR1 is SGHRS and CDR2 is YFSETQ. The V gene lost 0 bases and the J gene lost 0 bases, with 10 bases spanning the gap. Written as DNA, the CDR3 is TGCGCCAGCAGCTTGGCCAGCAGTCCCTCCTACGAGCAGTACTTC. It codes for CASSLASSPSYEQYF.